Shown below are 29 T cell receptor beta chains from a single sample sequenced in a study of regulatory T cells in long-lasting Graves disease. Libraries of TCR beta came from iRepertoire HTBI primers plus Arm-PCR of CDR3 regions. MiXCR was run by TCRdb on the multiplex PCR reads, yielding one entry per CDR3 protein. Found here are about 430,000 distinct CDR3 sequences, 20% to 25% of them singletons; the top ten hold around an eighth. Time point meaning: persistent/refractory GD, antithyroid drugs over 5 years with positive TRAb. PBMC RNA was the source of the TCR library. Sequencing used peripheral blood mononuclear cells (PBMCs), obtained when the disease was refractory, from a patient treated with antithyroid drugs. These receptors were collected from a female donor with Graves disease.

Only a few counts were recorded for this clonotype. The genes are TRBV7-9 and TRBJ1-4; a possible D gene is TRBD1 (6 bases). Germline values: CDR1 SEHNR, CDR2 FQNEAQ (reference sequence). The CDR3 runs 14 residues. V was pared by 5 bases and J by 7 bases, with 14 bases between. The CDR3 spells CASSQGQTGEKLFF. As DNA, the CDR3 is TGTGCCAGCAGCCAAGGACAGACCGGTGAAAAACTGTTTTTT.

This clonotype was detected only a few times. The rearrangement links TRBV28 to TRBJ2-2; tentatively, D is TRBD1 or TRBD2 (5 bases each). Germline CDR1 is MDHEN and CDR2 is SYDVKM. The length of the CDR3 is 15 residues. The germline V and J ends were trimmed by 7 bases and 2 bases, with 14 bases remaining between them. The CDR3 sequence: CASTEGTDNTGELFF. The CDR3 nucleotides are TGTGCCAGCACCGAGGGGACCGATAACACCGGGGAGCTGTTTTTT.

The genes are TRBV4-1 and TRBJ1-2; D is uncertain. From germline, CDR1 is MGHRA and CDR2 YSYEKL. V was trimmed by 0 bases and J by 2 bases, leaving 10 bases between them. The CDR3 has 15 residues. CDR3 loop: CASSQEETGNYGYTF. DNA for the CDR3: TGCGCCAGCAGCCAAGAAGAGACGGGGAACTATGGCTACACCTTC.

This clonotype has ten or more counts. The chain uses TRBV6-1 and TRBJ2-7; D is perhaps TRBD1 (6 bases). Per the germline V gene, CDR1 is MNHNS and CDR2 is SASEGT. The length of the CDR3 is 12 residues. Trimming left V 6 bases short and J 1 base short, with 7 bases between. CDR3 loop: CASRGTSYEQYF. For the CDR3, the DNA is TGTGCCAGCAGGGGGACATCCTACGAGCAGTACTTC.

This clonotype was seen only a few times. V and J are TRBV18 and TRBJ2-7, with 10 bases fitting TRBD1. From germline, CDR1 is KGHSH and CDR2 LQKENI. The CDR3 loop spans 15 amino acids. The V gene end was trimmed by 4 bases and the J gene end by 4 bases; junction bases not matched to a gene: 7. The CDR3 DNA follows: TGTGCCAGCTCACAAATGGGACAGGGGATGTACGAGCAGTACTTC. It yields the protein CASSQMGQGMYEQYF.

This rearrangement joins TRBV28 to TRBJ2-3; 8 bases fit TRBD2. Germline CDR1 MDHEN, CDR2 SYDVKM. V lost 5 bases, J lost 0 bases, and 10 bases stayed unmatched. There are 17 residues in the CDR3. CDR3 region: CASSILGREASTDTQYF. The CDR3 nucleotides are TGTGCCAGCAGTATTCTTGGGCGGGAGGCTAGCACAGATACGCAGTATTTT.

Only a few counts were recorded for this clonotype. This chain connects TRBV28 to TRBJ2-1; tentatively, D is TRBD1 or TRBD2 (5 bases each). CDR3 length equals 15 residues. V shed 2 bases and J shed 2 bases, with 10 bases lying between them. Looked up from germline, CDR1 is MDHEN and CDR2 is SYDVKM. The CDR3 DNA follows: TGTGCCAGCAGTTTAACAGGAGGCCCCTACAATGAGCAGTTCTTC. This translates into CASSLTGGPYNEQFF.

The CDR3 loop is CASSATRGAAGEQYF. Here the CDR3 DNA reads TGTGCCAGCAGCGCCACCAGGGGCGCAGCGGGCGAGCAGTACTTC. The rearrangement joins TRBV5-4 to TRBJ2-7; D may be TRBD1 or TRBD2 (6 bases each). Trimming left V 4 bases short and J 6 bases short, with 20 bases between. The V gene's germline CDR1 is SGHNT and CDR2 YYREEE (reference sequence). The CDR3 runs to 15 residues.

This clonotype was seen at least ten times. V usage is TRBV29-1 and J usage is TRBJ2-7; the D gene could be TRBD1 or TRBD2 (5 bases each). Germline V lookup: CDR1 SQVTM, CDR2 ANQGSEA. Trimming left V 4 bases short and J 8 bases short, with 18 bases between. This CDR3 spans 13 amino acids. CDR3 in DNA: TGCAGCGTTGCAAGGGACCCCGTATCCCAGCAGTACTTC. Translation: CSVARDPVSQQYF.

On this clonotype itself: This sequence may be a read error, since a much larger clone differs from it by one base. The chain couples TRBV19 to TRBJ1-1; perhaps TRBD1 as D (5 bases). Trimming stripped 3 bases from V and 6 bases from J, with 11 bases between. The germline CDR1 and CDR2 sequences are LNHDA and SQIVND (reference sequence). The CDR3 is made up of 13 amino acids. CDR3 DNA sequence: TGTGCCAGTAGTATTGACCGGGACGCTGAAGCTTTCTTT. Protein sequence: CASSIDRDAEAFF.

This clonotype was observed at least ten times. The rearrangement joins TRBV6-1 to TRBJ1-5; possible D gene TRBD1, 5 bases. CDR3 length equals 15 residues. Trimming cost V 1 base and J 7 bases, with 14 bases left between them. Germline-derived CDR1 and CDR2 are MNHNS and SASEGT. The CDR3 spells CASSEDPLGEQPQHF. The CDR3 DNA sequence: TGTGCCAGCAGTGAAGACCCCTTAGGGGAACAGCCCCAGCATTTT.

This clonotype was seen more than once but under ten times. The V call is TRBV6-1, the J call TRBJ2-7, with 8 nucleotides matching TRBD1. The CDR3 totals 14 residues. The junction had 8 bases not matched to a gene; V was cut back by 5 bases and J by 5 bases. Germline CDR1 and CDR2: MNHNS and SASEGT. CDR3: CASSNQGAHNEQYF. For the CDR3, the DNA is TGTGCCAGCAGTAACCAGGGGGCGCATAACGAGCAGTACTTC.

The rearrangement joins TRBV7-2 to TRBJ1-4, with TRBD1 matching 8 bases. CDR1 SGHTA and CDR2 FQGNSA come from the germline V gene. This CDR3 is 15 amino acids long. V trimming: 5 bases; J trimming: 7 bases; junction bases outside the gene matches: 9. The CDR3 loop is CASSAPTGVSEKLFF. CDR3 DNA: TGTGCCAGCAGCGCCCCGACAGGGGTTAGTGAAAAACTGTTTTTT.

At least ten counts were recorded for this clonotype. V and J are TRBV29-1 and TRBJ2-7; no definite D call. Germline CDR1 SQVTM, CDR2 ANQGSEA. The CDR3 contains 13 residues. V was shortened by 6 bases and J by 2 bases, with 14 bases between the two germline ends. Here the CDR3 reads CSVLDFLAYEQYF. CDR3 coding DNA: TGCAGCGTCCTTGACTTTCTCGCCTACGAGCAGTACTTC.

This clonotype showed up many times. The CDR3 sequence is CASSISRSNQPQHF. The CDR3 DNA sequence: TGTGCCAGTAGTATAAGTCGCAGCAATCAGCCCCAGCATTTT. The chain recombines TRBV19 with TRBJ1-5; no definite D call. V was clipped by 2 bases and J by 1 base, with 6 bases between them. This CDR3 region has 14 residues. CDR1 is LNHDA and CDR2 is SQIVND in the germline V gene (reference sequence).

This clonotype was found a few times. This chain links TRBV24-1 with TRBJ1-2, with a tentative D call TRBD1 (5 bases). Germline CDR1 reads KGHDR; CDR2 reads SFDVKD. V lost 4 bases, J lost 6 bases, and 14 bases lay in between. CDR3 size: 14 residues. CDR3 amino acids: CATSDPGAADGYTF. The DNA for the CDR3 is TGTGCCACCAGTGACCCCGGGGCAGCTGATGGCTACACCTTC.

Many counts were recorded for this clonotype. J is TRBJ1-1 and V is TRBV28; D perhaps matches TRBD1 (6 bases). This CDR3 is 18 amino acids long. Trimming took 5 bases from V and 5 from J, leaving 27 bases between them. Germline loops: CDR1 MDHEN, CDR2 SYDVKM. Here the CDR3 reads CASSPYLLLQGRGTEAFF. The CDR3 coding sequence is TGTGCCAGCAGTCCCTACCTCTTACTACAGGGAAGGGGAACTGAAGCTTTCTTT.

CDR3: CSARAERGRNTGELFF. CDR3 nucleotides: TGCAGTGCTAGAGCCGAGCGGGGGCGGAACACCGGGGAGCTGTTTTTT. The J gene is TRBJ2-2, the V gene TRBV20-1; 8 nucleotides agree with TRBD2. CDR3 length equals 16 residues. In germline, CDR1 is DFQATT, CDR2 SNEGSKA (reference sequence). Unmatched junction bases numbered 5, after V lost 1 base and J lost 1 base.

The V and J genes are TRBV6-1 and TRBJ1-5; tentatively, D is TRBD1 (6 bases). Germline loops: CDR1 MNHNS, CDR2 SASEGT. The CDR3 is 15 residues long. Trimming removed 7 bases at V and 3 bases at J, with 16 bases between. The CDR3 region has the DNA TGTGCCAGCAAAAATGAACGGGACACCAATCAGCCCCAGCATTTT. Translated, it gives CASKNERDTNQPQHF.

This clonotype was counted at least ten times. The CDR3 reads CASSTAQTYGYTF. The CDR3 DNA reads TGTGCCAGCAGCACGGCACAGACCTATGGCTACACCTTC. This chain connects TRBV12-3 or TRBV12-4 to TRBJ1-2, with D unresolved. The V end lost 6 bases, the J end lost 4 bases, and 12 bases lay between the germline ends. This CDR3 is 13 amino acids long.

This clonotype came up many times. The rearrangement joins TRBV27 to TRBJ2-7; no definite D call. CDR1 MNHEY and CDR2 SMNVEV come from the germline V gene (reference sequence). The germline V and J ends were trimmed by 0 bases and 3 bases, with 9 bases remaining between them. CDR3 size: 14 residues. The CDR3 here is CASSLSVPNYEQYF. In DNA, the CDR3 is TGTGCCAGCAGTTTATCAGTGCCAAACTACGAGCAGTACTTC.

This chain uses TRBV7-9 with TRBJ2-1; D unresolved. The V gene's germline CDR1 is SEHNR and CDR2 FQNEAQ (reference sequence). The CDR3 runs 14 residues. V was pared by 2 bases and J by 8 bases, with 13 bases between. CDR3 region: CASSLYNFDDEQFF. The CDR3 nucleotides are TGTGCCAGCAGCTTATACAACTTCGACGATGAGCAGTTCTTC.

In its sample, this clonotype was seen many times. The chain combines TRBV6-1 with TRBJ2-5; perhaps D is TRBD1 or TRBD2 (5 bases each). V was shortened by 5 bases and J by 5 bases, with 12 bases between the two germline ends. Germline CDR1 is MNHNS and CDR2 is SASEGT. The length of the CDR3 is 13 residues. CDR3: CASSRDLRETQYF. CDR3 nucleotide sequence: TGTGCCAGCAGTCGGGACCTCAGGGAGACCCAGTACTTC.

This clonotype was observed a single time. It differs at one base from a far larger clone, so likely a read error. The chain combines TRBV11-3 with TRBJ2-6; 7 positions match TRBD1. The CDR3 runs 15 residues. With V trimmed by 5 bases and J by 2 bases, 3 bases remained unmatched. Looked up from germline, CDR1 is SGHNT and CDR2 is YENEEA. CDR3: CASSQGQAGANVLTF. The DNA for the CDR3 is TGTGCCAGCAGCCAAGGACAGGCTGGGGCCAACGTCCTGACTTTC. Full variable domain (missing parts from reference TRBV11-3 and TRBJ2-6): EAGVVQSPRYKIIEKKQPVAFWCNPISGHNTLYWYLQNLGQGPELLIRYENEEAVDDSQLPKDRFSAERLKGVDSTLKIQPAELGDSAVYLCASSQGQAGANVLTFGAGSRLTVL.

This sequence joins TRBV3-1 and TRBJ2-7, with 9 bases that match TRBD1. CDR3 size: 14 residues. The junction had 7 bases not matched to a gene; V was cut back by 8 bases and J by 2 bases. CDR1 is LGHDT, CDR2 YNNKEL, per germline (reference sequence). The CDR3 sequence is CASGTGSRAYEQYF. CDR3 bases: TGTGCCAGCGGGACAGGGAGTCGCGCCTACGAGCAGTACTTC.

This clonotype was found many times. This chain connects TRBV2 to TRBJ1-3; D gene uncertain. Looked up from germline, CDR1 is SNHLY and CDR2 is FYNNEI. CDR3 size: 15 residues. The V gene lost 7 bases and the J gene lost 1 base, with 14 bases spanning the gap. CDR3 loop: CASKLSGLSGNTIYF. The CDR3 region has the DNA TGTGCCAGCAAACTAAGTGGCTTATCTGGAAACACCATATATTTT.

A word on this clonotype: At one end, the junction sequence differs from germline, possibly due to a read error. The chain combines TRBV20-1 with TRBJ2-7; TRBD2 matches at 11 bases. The germline gives CDR1 DFQATT, CDR2 SNEGSKA (reference sequence). CDR3 length equals 15 residues. CDR3 sequence: CSARRPGLAGGKQHF. The CDR3 DNA follows: TGCAGTGCTAGACGTCCCGGCCTAGCGGGAGGCAAGCAGCACTTC.

In its sample, this clonotype was seen many times. The V call is TRBV3-1, the J call TRBJ1-2; D is unclear. The length of the CDR3 is 13 residues. In germline, CDR1 is LGHDT, CDR2 YNNKEL (reference sequence). V was cut by 0 bases and J by 4 bases, with 6 bases left in between. In DNA, the CDR3 is TGTGCCAGCAGCCAAGAGGAAGGCTATGGCTACACCTTC. Its translation: CASSQEEGYGYTF.

This clonotype was seen only a few times. This rearrangement joins TRBV28 to TRBJ2-7; 10 bases align to TRBD2. The CDR3 runs 21 residues. Trimming cost V 4 bases and J 4 bases; bases outside gene matches: 25. CDR1 and CDR2 (germline): MDHEN, SYDVKM. The DNA of the CDR3 is TGTGCCAGCAGTTCCTTAACTAACAGGGGACTAGCGAGCCTCCTCGGGTACGAGCAGTACTTC. This encodes CASSSLTNRGLASLLGYEQYF.